The present T cell receptor (beta chain) was sequenced within a study of glioma-infiltrating T cells. Study-wide points: Very few CDR3 sequences were shared between tissue and blood. Tissue-blood divergence was below expectation in non-neoplastic patients, above in gliomas.

Germline lookup yields CDR1 MDHEN and CDR2 SYDVKM. CDR3 length: 12 residues. Using RNA template, CDR3s of TCR alpha and beta were amplified with iRepertoire arm-PCR. For one-step reverse transcription and amplification, about 85-400 ng of tissue mRNA or PBMC total RNA was used. MiXCR, applied by TCRdb to the multiplex PCR reads, yields one record per CDR3 protein. The data show about 93,000 distinct CDR3 sequences, 35% to 45% seen once. On this clonotype itself: No antigen is known for it.

Sequences were obtained from glioma tissue, nonneoplastic brain tissue, or PBMCs (not recorded which). The clonotype comes from a human donor with low-grade glioma or glioblastoma, undergoing nonglioma brain surgery, or in good health (not recorded which). The gene calls are TRBV28 and TRBJ1-1; the D is unclear. The CDR3 here is CVSSPPVGEAFF. The CDR3 DNA sequence: TGTGTTAGCAGCCCCCCTGTCGGTGAAGCTTTCTTT.